A selection of T cell receptor beta chains follows, all from one sample in a study of regulatory T cells in long-lasting Graves disease. In TCRdb, the multiplex PCR reads were re-called with MiXCR into one record per CDR3 protein. Of more than 300,000 distinct CDR3 sequences in the sample, 12% were seen once. The same sample was also studied in work on T cells in Graves' hyperthyroidism and ophthalmopathy.

The sample in question was peripheral blood mononuclear cells (PBMCs), obtained at new diagnosis, from a patient treated with antithyroid drugs. Every receptor here comes from a woman under 30 with Graves disease. Both conserved end residues are part of each CDR3. The D gene is left open where the match is weak. Only part of the rows carry a size: once, few, many, or a class if the clone is expanded.

TGTGCCAGCACCTACTCTGGAAACACCATATATTTT,CASTYSGNTIYF,-,TRBV12-3/TRBV12-4,TRBJ1-3,-
TGTGCCAGCAGTTTCCGGGCAGCGGGGGTATACAATGAGCAGTTCTTC,CASSFRAAGVYNEQFF,TRBD2,TRBV12-3/TRBV12-4,TRBJ2-1,many
TGCGCCAGCAGCCAAGTCAGGGATACTTCTGGGGCCAACGTCCTGACTTTC,CASSQVRDTSGANVLTF,-,TRBV4-1,TRBJ2-6,few
TGTGCCAGCTCACCACAGGGGGTAGCAGATACGCAGTATTTT,CASSPQGVADTQYF,-,TRBV18,TRBJ2-3,many
TGTGCCAGCAGTCATCCGGGACGGTCCTATGGCTACACCTTC,CASSHPGRSYGYTF,-,TRBV6-1,TRBJ1-2,-
TGTGCCAGCAGCTTATTCCGGGAGGACACTGAAGCTTTCTTT,CASSLFREDTEAFF,-,TRBV7-6,TRBJ1-1,many
TGTGCCAGCAGCTTTGGGGGGGGCGGCGGGGAGCTGTTTTTT,CASSFGGGGGELFF,-,TRBV7-2,TRBJ2-2,-
TGTGCCAGCAGCGCGCGGGACTCGTCCAACAATGAGCAGTTCTTC,CASSARDSSNNEQFF,-,TRBV6-1,TRBJ2-1,many
TGTGCCAGCAGTTATACAGGGGGCAATCAGCCCCAGCATTTT,CASSYTGGNQPQHF,TRBD1,TRBV28,TRBJ1-5,many
TGTGCCAGCAGCCTGAGACAGGGCCGGAATGAAAAACTGTTTTTT,CASSLRQGRNEKLFF,TRBD1,TRBV3-1,TRBJ1-4,many
TGTGCCACCACCACTAGCGGGGTGGGGAATGAGCAGTTCTTC,CATTTSGVGNEQFF,TRBD2,TRBV19,TRBJ2-1,-
TGTGCCAGCAGTTTATTGGGAACTAGTAGCGAGCAGTACTTC,CASSLLGTSSEQYF,-,TRBV27,TRBJ2-7,-
TGCGCCAGCAGCCAAAGAGAAACCTCTAGCACAGATACGCAGTATTTT,CASSQRETSSTDTQYF,-,TRBV4-1,TRBJ2-3,-
TGCAGTGCTAGAGATCTGGGGGGTTCACCCCTCCACTTT,CSARDLGGSPLHF,-,TRBV20-1,TRBJ1-6,few
TGTGCCAGCTCCGGCGGGTTGCCATACAATGAGCAGTTCTTC,CASSGGLPYNEQFF,-,TRBV7-3,TRBJ2-1,few
TGCAGTGCTAGTGGGACTAGCGGGAGTCGGCCCTACGAGCAGTACTTC,CSASGTSGSRPYEQYF,TRBD2,TRBV20-1,TRBJ2-7,-
TGCAGTGCTAGAGGCAATGAACAGGGGTGGAGGGCCTACGAGCAGTACTTC,CSARGNEQGWRAYEQYF,-,TRBV20-1,TRBJ2-7,-